Below are 3 T cell receptor beta chains sequenced from a single sample in a study of glioma-infiltrating T cells after dendritic cell vaccination. The assay was immunoSEQ multiplex PCR, and TCRdb's table has in-frame clones only and misses some. This sample has about 92,000 clones; about nine tenths occur once, and the top ten carry approximately 15%. The sequences come from blood, collected before dendritic cell vaccination. The receptors shown here come from a human donor with glioblastoma.

This clone was counted many times. The chain employs TRBV5-6 and TRBJ1-1, with TRBD1 identical over 8 bases. The V segment lost 5 bases and the J segment 13 bases; nucleotides outside the gene matches: 10. Germline values: CDR1 SGHDT, CDR2 YYEEEE. The CDR3 length is 12 residues. The CDR3 protein is CASRSSGGRVFF. The CDR3 bases are TGTGCCAGCAGAAGTTCAGGGGGCCGGGTTTTCTTT. The full variable domain, with the rest looked up from reference TRBV5-6 and TRBJ1-1, is DAGVTQSPTHLIKTRGQQVTLRCSPKSGHDTVSWYQQALGQGPQFIFQYYEEEERQRGNFPDRFSGHQFPNYSSELNVNALLLGDSALYLCASRSSGGRVFFGQGTRLTVV.

This clone was detected once. The rearrangement links TRBV9 to TRBJ2-7, with 9 bases that match TRBD1. The germline CDR1 and CDR2 sequences are SGDLS and YYNGEE. J gave up 3 bases and V 0 bases, and 4 bases lay outside the gene matches. The CDR3 contains 15 residues. DNA for the CDR3: TGTGCCAGCAGCGTAGCAACAGGGGGCATCTACGAGCAGTACTTC. Amino acid sequence: CASSVATGGIYEQYF.

The V call is TRBV7-9, the J call TRBJ2-7, with 11 positions matching TRBD1. Germline trimming cut 6 bases from V and 2 bases from J; bases unmatched to any gene: 3. This CDR3 comprises 14 residues. The V gene's germline CDR1 is SEHNR and CDR2 FQNEAQ (reference sequence). The CDR3 protein is CASRSGQGAYEQYF. The CDR3 nucleotides are TGTGCCAGCAGATCGGGACAGGGGGCCTACGAGCAGTACTTC. The full variable domain, rest sourced from reference TRBV7-9 and TRBJ2-7, is DTGVSQNPRHKITKRGQNVTFRCDPISEHNRLYWYRQTLGQGPEFLTYFQNEAQLEKSRLLSDRFSAERPKGSFSTLEIQRTEQGDSAMYLCASRSGQGAYEQYFGPGTRLTVT.